This section outlines one TCR beta chain sequence together with its context. This entry belongs to a study of technical replicates of blood from a few donors. The V gene's germline CDR1 is SGHAT and CDR2 FQNNGV. CDR3 size: 11 residues. V was shortened by 2 bases and J by 11 bases, with 9 bases between the two germline ends. Sequenced by immunoSEQ multiplex PCR; TCRdb stores in-frame clones only, minus some. Of around 89,000 clones listed, roughly 94% are singletons. The receptor's source is a human donor in good health. V and J are TRBV11-2 and TRBJ1-1, with D uncertain. Input material: T cells isolated from PBMCs. Here the CDR3 reads CASSLWVGAFF. CDR3 in DNA: TGTGCCAGCAGCTTATGGGTCGGGGCTTTCTTT.